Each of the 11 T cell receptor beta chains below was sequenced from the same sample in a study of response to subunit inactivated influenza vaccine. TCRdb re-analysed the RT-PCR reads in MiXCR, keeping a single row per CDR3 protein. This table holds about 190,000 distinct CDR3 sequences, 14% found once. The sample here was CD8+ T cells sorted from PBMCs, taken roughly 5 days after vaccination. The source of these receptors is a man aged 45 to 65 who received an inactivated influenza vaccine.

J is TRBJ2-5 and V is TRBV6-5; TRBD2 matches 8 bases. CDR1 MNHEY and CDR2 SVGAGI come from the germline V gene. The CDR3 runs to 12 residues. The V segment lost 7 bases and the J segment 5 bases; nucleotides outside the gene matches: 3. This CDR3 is CASKAGAETQYF. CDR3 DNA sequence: TGTGCCAGCAAAGCGGGAGCGGAGACCCAGTACTTC.

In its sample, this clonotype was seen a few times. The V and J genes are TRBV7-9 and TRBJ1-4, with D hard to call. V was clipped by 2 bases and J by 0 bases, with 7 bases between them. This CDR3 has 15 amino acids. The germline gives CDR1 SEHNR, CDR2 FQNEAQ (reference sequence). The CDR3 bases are TGTGCCAGCAGCTTAATCACGGCAACTAATGAAAAACTGTTTTTT. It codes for CASSLITATNEKLFF.

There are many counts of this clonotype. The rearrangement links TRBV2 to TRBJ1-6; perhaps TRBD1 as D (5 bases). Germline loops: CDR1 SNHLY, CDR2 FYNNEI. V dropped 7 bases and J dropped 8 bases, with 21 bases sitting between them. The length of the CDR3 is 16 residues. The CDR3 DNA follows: TGTGCCAGCACTGATGAGACAGACGCCGGGGATTCACCCCTCCACTTT. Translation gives CASTDETDAGDSPLHF. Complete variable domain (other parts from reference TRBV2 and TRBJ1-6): EPEVTQTPSHQVTQMGQEVILRCVPISNHLYFYWYRQILGQKVEFLVSFYNNEISEKSEIFDDQFSVERPDGSNFTLKIRSTKLEDSAMYFCASTDETDAGDSPLHFGNGTRLTVT.

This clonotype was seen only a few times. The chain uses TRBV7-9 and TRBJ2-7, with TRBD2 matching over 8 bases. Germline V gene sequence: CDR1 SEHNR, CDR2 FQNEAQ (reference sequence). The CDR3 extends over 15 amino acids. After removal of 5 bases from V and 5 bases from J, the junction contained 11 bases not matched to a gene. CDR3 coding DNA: TGTGCCAGCAGCCTCGGGACTAGTGGGTTCCACGAGCAGTACTTC. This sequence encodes CASSLGTSGFHEQYF.

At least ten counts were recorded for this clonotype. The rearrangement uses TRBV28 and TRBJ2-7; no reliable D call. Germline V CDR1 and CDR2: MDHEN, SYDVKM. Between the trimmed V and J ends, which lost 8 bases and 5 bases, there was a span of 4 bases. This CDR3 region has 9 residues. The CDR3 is CASGDEQYF. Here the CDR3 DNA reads TGTGCCAGCGGAGACGAGCAGTACTTC.

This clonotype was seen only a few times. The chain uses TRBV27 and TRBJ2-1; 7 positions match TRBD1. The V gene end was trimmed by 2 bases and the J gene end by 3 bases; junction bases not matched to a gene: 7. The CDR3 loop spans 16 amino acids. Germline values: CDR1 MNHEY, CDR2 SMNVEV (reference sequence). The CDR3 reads CASSLRQGGYYNEQFF. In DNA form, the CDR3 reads TGTGCCAGCAGTTTAAGACAGGGTGGGTACTACAATGAGCAGTTCTTC.

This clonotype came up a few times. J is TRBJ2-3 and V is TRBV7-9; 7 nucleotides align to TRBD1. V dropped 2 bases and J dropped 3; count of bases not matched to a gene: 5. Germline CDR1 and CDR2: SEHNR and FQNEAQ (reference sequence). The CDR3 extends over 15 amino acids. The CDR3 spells CASSLRDSRTDTQYF. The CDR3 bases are TGTGCCAGCAGCTTACGGGACAGTCGTACAGATACGCAGTATTTT.

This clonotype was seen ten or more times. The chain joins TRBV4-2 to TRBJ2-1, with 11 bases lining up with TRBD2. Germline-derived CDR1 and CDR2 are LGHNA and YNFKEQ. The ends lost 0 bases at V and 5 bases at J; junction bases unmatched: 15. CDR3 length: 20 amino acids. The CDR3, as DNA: TGTGCCAGCAGCCAAGATGAGGAACTAGCGGGAGTTTTTCCCGACAATGAGCAGTTCTTC. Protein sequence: CASSQDEELAGVFPDNEQFF.

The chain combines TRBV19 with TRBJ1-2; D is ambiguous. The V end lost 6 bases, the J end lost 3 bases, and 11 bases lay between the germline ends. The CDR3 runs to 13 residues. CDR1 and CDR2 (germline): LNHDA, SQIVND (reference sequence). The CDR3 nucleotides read TGTGCCAGTAGCCCCGGAGCTTACTATGGCTACACCTTC. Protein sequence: CASSPGAYYGYTF.

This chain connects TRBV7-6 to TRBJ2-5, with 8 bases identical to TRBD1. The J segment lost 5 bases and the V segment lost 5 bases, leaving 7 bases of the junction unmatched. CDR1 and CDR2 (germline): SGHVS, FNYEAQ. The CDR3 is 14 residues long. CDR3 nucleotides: TGTGCCAGCAGCCCATGGACAGGGTTTGAGACCCAGTACTTC. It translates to CASSPWTGFETQYF.

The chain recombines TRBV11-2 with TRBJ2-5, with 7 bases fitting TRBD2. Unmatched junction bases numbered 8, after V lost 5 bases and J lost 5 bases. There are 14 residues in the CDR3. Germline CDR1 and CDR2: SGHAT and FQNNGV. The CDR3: CASSPWTSWETQYF. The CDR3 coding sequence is TGTGCCAGCAGCCCCTGGACTAGTTGGGAGACCCAGTACTTC.